This T cell receptor beta chain was recovered during a study of tumor-infiltrating lymphocytes in primary liver carcinoma. Starting material of about 0.45 ug total RNA yielded TCR beta cDNA via a constant-region primer. Three rounds of nested multiplex PCR with slightly modified ARM-PCR produced TCR beta libraries. TRBV1-TRBV30 forward and Cbeta reverse primers drove the first two roughly 10-cycle rounds. TCRdb reprocessed the multiplex PCR reads via MiXCR and lists one record per CDR3 protein. Here the sample spans some 20,000 distinct CDR3 sequences, around 77% being singletons. Between the trimmed V and J ends, which lost 8 bases and 4 bases, there was a span of 24 bases. Germline V gene data show CDR1 as MNHEY and CDR2 as SVGEGT. The CDR3 spans 17 residues. Unsorted bulk tissue of roughly 19-30 mg yielded co-extracted RNA and DNA.

Sample: liver tumor tissue from sampling region 4. The subset here: tumor region T4, right-lateral pole. The receptor was derived from a woman in her thirties with primary liver carcinoma and hepatitis B virus infection. V usage is TRBV6-2 or TRBV6-3 and J usage is TRBJ2-1, with D possibly matching TRBD2 (5 bases). The CDR3 DNA reads TGTGCCAGCCGACAACGCGGACTGCTTTACCGATACAATGAGCAGTTCTTC. Protein sequence: CASRQRGLLYRYNEQFF.